A single TCR beta chain is shown here with its context. This record belongs to a study of blood T cells in healthy people across ages. It was with a sample-barcoded 5' primer and a J-beta primer mix that a second PCR of about 7 to 12 cycles was run. TCRdb called the 5' RACE reads again in MiXCR, with one record for every CDR3 protein. This sample has about 760,000 distinct CDR3 sequences, with roughly 25% found just once. This CDR3 contains 16 residues. In addition, the sample was reused for a study of T cells of mothers and their children.

The clonotype was recovered from a boy between 10 and 17 years old in good health. The sample consisted of blood. The rearrangement links TRBV21-1 to TRBJ1-3. TRBV21-1 is listed as a pseudogene. The CDR3 nucleotides are TGTGCCAGCAGCATCTCCGACACGCGCTCTGGAAACACCATATATTTT. Amino acids: CASSISDTRSGNTIYF.